This T cell receptor beta chain comes out of a study of T and B cells in COVID-19 patients. The overall study: Comorbidities linked to unfavorable COVID-19 outcome were present in about 90% of the 20 active-infection patients.

BIOMED2 TRB-A/B primer pools were used in multiplex TRB PCR. In TCRdb, the multiplex PCR reads were re-called with MiXCR into one record per CDR3 protein. The top ten hold under 4.5% of the sample, which has over 10,000 distinct CDR3 sequences, roughly 25% seen once. As for this clonotype: The antigen remains undetermined.

V gave up 0 bases and J gave up 3 bases, with 14 bases separating them. This CDR3 has 16 amino acids. Germline V lookup: CDR1 MNHEY, CDR2 SVGAGI. TRB was amplified from approximately 250-480 ng of blood genomic DNA. General observations from the study: At recovery TRB diversity and richness exceeded healthy donors, after highly clonal active COVID-19 repertoires.

Sequences were obtained from blood. The sequence derives from a human donor who had recovered from COVID-19. The chain couples TRBV6-5 to TRBJ1-2; D call uncertain. CDR3 coding DNA: TGTGCCAGCAGTTACTCCCGGACGGGGAAAGACTATGGCTACACCTTC. The encoded protein is CASSYSRTGKDYGYTF.